This TCR beta chain came from a study of T cell responses to AZD1222 COVID-19 vaccine. Study in general: Pooling covered second doses at about 4 or about 12 weeks. Study results and caveats: Repertoires in all cases were sampled only once the peak T cell response had passed.

TCRdb's table, derived via immunoSEQ multiplex PCR, lists solely in-frame clones and lacks some. The table has under 95,000 clones, over 85% seen once. Trimming took 5 bases from V and 3 from J, leaving 20 bases between them. Germline loops: CDR1 MDHEN, CDR2 SYDVKM. The CDR3 covers 17 residues. To note about this clone: Its antigen is not known.

Sequenced material: peripheral blood, taken on day 0 of AZD1222 vaccination. The TCR sequence derives from an adult in good health. This rearrangement joins TRBV28 to TRBJ1-5; no clear D gene. The chain's CDR3 is CASSQMAGSDYNQPQHF. Written as DNA, the CDR3 is TGTGCCAGCAGTCAAATGGCCGGGTCGGATTACAATCAGCCCCAGCATTTT.